This T cell receptor (beta chain) was identified during a study of T cells expressing NK-cell markers (dated by TCRdb to about 2020). In the study overall: About eight donors provided sorted CD3+CD56+NKG2C+, CD3+CD56+NKG2C- and CD3+CD56-NKG2C+ T-cell subsets, whose TCR beta-chain repertoires were profiled. Among the eight sequenced donors, seven were HCMV-seropositive and one was HCMV-seronegative. All eight donors whose samples were sequenced were randomly selected healthy volunteers, three of them men and five women. The libraries were sequenced on Illumina HiSeq 2000/2500, MiSeq or NextSeq, producing 2 x 150 bp reads.

The investigation overall reported the following: In six donors, the dominant CD3+CD56+NKG2C+ clonotypes ranked among the top 10 CD8+ clonotypes, making up about 1.0-8% of CD8+ T cells. Those dominant clonotypes were again the most abundant among CD3+CD56-NKG2C+ cells in a few donors, at about 25-60.1%. Whether the expanded NKG2C-expressing T cell clones were specific for HCMV antigens was left unclear.

HCMV serostatus was determined by detecting HCMV-specific IgG in serum with a commercial ELISA kit. Ficoll density gradient centrifugation was used to isolate peripheral blood mononuclear cells from blood. In regard to this clonotype: The antigen it recognizes is unknown.

TCRdb shows the sequencer as Illumina HiSeq 2000. 5'RACE template switching, by which a universal primer site and unique molecular identifiers were added, was used to make TCR beta cDNA libraries. Priming for cDNA synthesis came from the TCR beta constant segment, and two successive PCR amplification steps followed. In the paper's pipeline: MIGEC was used to demultiplex reads and group reads by UMI, and MiTCR was used to assemble and quantify clonotypes. To exclude erroneous sequences, only TCR cDNA sequences supported by at least two reads were retained. The tcR package was used for downstream repertoire analysis, with clonotypes matched between fractions based on CDR3 nucleotide sequence plus V segment. VDJmatch was used to annotate antigen specificity against VDJdb, with one amino acid substitution allowed in CDR3. TCRdb reprocessed the raw reads; every CDR3 protein sequence is a single record, and DNA is not supplied. TCRdb, rather than the study authors, made the V and J calls. The table kept for this sample lists a few hundred thousand distinct CDR3 sequences. The ten largest clones take up 5.2% of the sample.

The sequenced material came from blood T cells: a sorted CD56 or NKG2C T cell subset, CD4+ or CD8+ T cells, or bulk PBMC T cells (not recorded which). This clonotype originated in a man aged 18 to 69 in good health.

Here the CDR3 is given as CASSLLGEGGYTF. This sequence uses TRBV27 and TRBJ1-2. As encoded in the germline V gene (reference sequence), CDR1 is MNHEY while CDR2 is SMNVEV. From cysteine to phenylalanine, the CDR3 is 13 amino acids long. The entry carries no DNA sequence.